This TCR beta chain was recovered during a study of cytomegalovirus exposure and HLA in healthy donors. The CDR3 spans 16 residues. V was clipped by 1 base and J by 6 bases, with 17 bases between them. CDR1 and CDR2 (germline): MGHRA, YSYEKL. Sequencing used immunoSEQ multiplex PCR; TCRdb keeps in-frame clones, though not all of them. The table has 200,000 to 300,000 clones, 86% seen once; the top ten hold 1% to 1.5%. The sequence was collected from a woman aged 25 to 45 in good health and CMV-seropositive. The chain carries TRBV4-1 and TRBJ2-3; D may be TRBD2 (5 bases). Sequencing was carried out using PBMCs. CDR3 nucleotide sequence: TGCGCCAGCAGCCAAGTGGACGAACCCCCGGGGGATACGCAGTATTTT. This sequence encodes CASSQVDEPPGDTQYF.